This T cell receptor beta chain originates from a study of cytomegalovirus exposure and HLA in healthy donors. PCR involved 60 Vbeta and 13 Jbeta primers. The protocol was immunoSEQ multiplex PCR, while the TCRdb copy is restricted to in-frame clones and leaves out a portion. The table has approximately 190,000 clones, 75% to 90% seen once. Whole-study findings and limits: It is likely that the observed cluster of highly shared sequence variants was a sequencing artifact. CMV serostatus was the only recorded immune exposure for donors. In a later analysis, an Asian-associated ancestry cluster reportedly showed fewer N-insertions than the approximately 660-donor mean.

As regards this clone: The antigen is undetermined.

Trimming took 5 bases from V and 4 from J; bases not matched to a gene: 12. CDR1 is MDHEN and CDR2 is SYDVKM in the germline V gene. This CDR3 has 16 residues. The V call is TRBV28, the J call TRBJ2-5; 8 nucleotides line up with TRBD1. The sample was PBMCs. The receptor was isolated from a man between 35 and 55 years old in good health and CMV-seropositive. CDR3 in amino acids: CASSVDGQGIGETQYF. The CDR3 bases are TGTGCCAGCAGTGTAGATGGACAGGGAATAGGAGAGACCCAGTACTTC.